The clone carrying this T cell receptor (beta chain) was observed a handful of times. Antigen: not known. Multiplex touch-down PCR with TRB-A/B primers amplified rearranged V-D-J TRB sequences. TCRdb re-derived calls from the multiplex PCR reads in MiXCR, one entry per CDR3 protein. The data hold over a thousand distinct CDR3 sequences, with 20% to 30% observed a single time. The data derive from a study of T cell repertoires in aging, cancer and after chemotherapy. Study overall: The whole study produced a dataset of millions of TCR reads.

Overall study results and limits: Median generation probability rose over the chemotherapy interval in each cancer cohort, suggesting rebound thymic output. The repertoire data cannot show anything about immunological memory following chemotherapy.

After removal of 6 bases from V and 7 bases from J, the junction contained 11 bases not matched to a gene. The CDR3 runs 14 residues. Per germline, CDR1 SGHTA and CDR2 FQGTGA. Amplification of TCR beta used genomic DNA extracted from peripheral blood. Sequenced sample: blood. The chain combines TRBV7-3 with TRBJ2-7; TRBD1 matches 8 bases. The clonotype originates from a human donor with a solid tumor. CDR3 in amino acids: CASREDRARGEQYF. The CDR3, as DNA: TGTGCCAGCAGGGAGGACAGGGCCAGGGGTGAGCAGTACTTC.